This T cell receptor (beta chain) emerged from a study of T cell repertoires and HLA-DP antigens. Study-wide background: A couple of male donors and one female donor spanned ages 18-to-29 through 60-to-69. Overall study results and limits: Naive and memory CD4+ cells were analysed together, not apart. A non-physiological HeLa system presented antigen to total CD4+ responders.

This table comes from immunoSEQ multiplex PCR, and its TCRdb copy is limited to in-frame clones, with some not included. The table shows roughly 110,000 clones, with nearly 95% occurring only once. Germline-derived CDR1 and CDR2 are SGHNT and YYREEE (reference sequence). The V gene lost 1 base and the J gene lost 7 bases, with 6 bases spanning the gap. This CDR3 region has 11 residues. About this clone: Antigen unknown.

The sample consisted of CD4+ T cells from PBMCs. The sequence was collected from a woman aged 18-29 years in good health and CMV-seronegative. This chain links TRBV5-4 with TRBJ2-7; D unclear. The CDR3 reads CASSLNTEQYV. In nucleotides, the CDR3 is TGTGCCAGCAGCTTGAACACGGAGCAGTACGTC.